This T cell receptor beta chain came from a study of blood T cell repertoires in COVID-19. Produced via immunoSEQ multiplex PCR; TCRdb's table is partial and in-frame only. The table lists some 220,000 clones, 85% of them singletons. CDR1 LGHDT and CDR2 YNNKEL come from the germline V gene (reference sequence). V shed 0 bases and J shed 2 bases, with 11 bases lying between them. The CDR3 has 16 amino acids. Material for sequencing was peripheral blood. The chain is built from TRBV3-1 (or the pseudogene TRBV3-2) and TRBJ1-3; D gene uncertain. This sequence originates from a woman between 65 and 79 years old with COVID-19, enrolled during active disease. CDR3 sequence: CASSQEWRATGNTIYF. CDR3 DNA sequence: TGTGCCAGCAGCCAAGAGTGGAGGGCTACTGGAAACACCATATATTTT.